This TCR beta chain was identified in a study of T-cell reconstitution after alpha-beta-depleted transplantation in children. Study-wide points: Diversity and T-cell counts at one year after transplant derived mostly from new T cells.

A word on this clonotype: Its antigen is still unknown. The junction shows a germline mismatch at one end, possibly a read error.

Preparation of the TCRbeta library used unique molecular identifiers. TCRdb fed the PCR reads into MiXCR, producing one record per CDR3 protein. The top ten clones hold about a third of a sample with more than 200,000 distinct CDR3 sequences, 7.5% to 9.5% of them seen once. Germline-derived CDR1 and CDR2 are SGHRS and YFSETQ. The CDR3 is 12 amino acids. This TCR derives from a male patient under 10 years old who had a stem cell transplant for acute myeloid leukemia, so the T cells may come from the graft donor. V gene TRBV5-1 combines with J gene TRBJ2-1, with 8 bases matching TRBD2. Sequencing was performed on PBMCs, mostly from graft donor cells, taken 360 days after TCRalphabeta/CD19-depleted stem cell transplant. CDR3 sequence: CASSLLAGNFHF. The CDR3 DNA sequence: TGCGCCAGCAGCTTATTAGCGGGGAACTTTCACTTC.